This T cell receptor beta chain was obtained from a study of T-cell reconstitution after alpha-beta-depleted transplantation in children. Findings and limits, study-wide: The main origin of T-cell counts and diversity one year after transplant was newly produced T cells. In some patients, recipient T cells and intrathymic progenitors surviving conditioning explained high day-60 diversity. Several hundred expanded graft clones reportedly supplied alpha-beta T cells about two months after transplant.

This CDR3 spans 13 amino acids. Looked up from germline, CDR1 is MNHEY and CDR2 is SVGEGT. Construction of the TCRbeta library involved unique molecular identifiers. TCRdb recomputed calls from the PCR reads with MiXCR, one row per CDR3 protein. The repertoire holds hundreds of thousands of distinct CDR3 sequences, with around 13% as singletons. This clonotype was picked up many times. What it recognizes is unknown. The clonotype was recovered from a male patient younger than 18 who had a stem cell transplant for acute myeloid leukemia, so the T cells may come from the graft donor. Material: PBMCs, mostly from graft donor cells, obtained 360 days after TCRalphabeta/CD19-depleted stem cell transplant. The chain uses TRBV6-2 or TRBV6-3 and TRBJ2-7; D is perhaps TRBD2 (6 bases). The CDR3 spells CANIGEDSYEQYF. The CDR3 region has the DNA TGTGCAAACATCGGGGAGGATTCCTACGAGCAGTACTTC.